The 27 T cell receptor beta chains below all came from one sample that was sequenced in a study of OX40 agonist ivuxolimab in advanced cancers. Assay: immunoSEQ multiplex PCR; the TCRdb copy retains only in-frame clones and omits some. Altogether about 110,000 clones are present, over 75% being singletons, with the ten largest covering around 0.47%. The sample was CD4+ or CD8+ T cells sorted from blood, taken in a trial of the OX40 agonist ivuxolimab. These receptors originate from an adult with an advanced solid tumor such as melanoma, head and neck, liver or kidney cancer.

The chain has TRBV28 and TRBJ2-7, with TRBD1 matching 9 bases. The CDR3 runs to 18 residues. Losses at the gene ends were 3 bases for V and 4 bases for J; bases not matched to a gene: 16. The germline V gene encodes CDR1 MDHEN and CDR2 SYDVKM. CDR3 region: CASSFYPSRDRASYEQYF. Here the CDR3 DNA reads TGTGCCAGCAGTTTCTACCCCAGCCGGGACAGGGCTTCGTACGAGCAGTACTTC.

The chain uses TRBV28 and TRBJ2-3; 7 bases are shared with TRBD2. The CDR3 runs to 13 residues. Germline assignment: CDR1 MDHEN and CDR2 SYDVKM. The V gene end was trimmed by 10 bases and the J gene end by 2 bases; junction bases not matched to a gene: 6. CDR3 bases: TGTGCCACACGGGGGGACTACACAGATACGCAGTATTTT. As protein: CATRGDYTDTQYF.

For this clone: Germline is not matched at one junction end, which may reflect a read error. The V and J genes are TRBV7-2 and TRBJ1-4; 9 nucleotides agree with TRBD1. Per germline, CDR1 SGHTA and CDR2 FQGNSA. The CDR3 has 15 residues. CDR3 in amino acids: CASRGTGLTSEKLFF. The CDR3 DNA sequence: TGTGCCAGCAGGGGGACAGGGCTGACTAGTGAAAAACTGTTTTTT.

Concerning this clone: At the DNA level, this CDR3 is encoded by other sequences in the same sample as well. The chain joins TRBV7-2 to TRBJ1-2; D is undetermined. V lost 1 base, J lost 4 bases, and 7 bases lay in between. Germline CDR1 SGHTA, CDR2 FQGNSA. This CDR3 is 13 amino acids long. For the CDR3, the DNA is TGTGCCAGCAGCTTAGGGCAGTCCTATGGCTACACCTTC. Amino acids: CASSLGQSYGYTF.

The V gene is TRBV18, the J gene TRBJ2-5; D might be TRBD1 or TRBD2, each matching 5 bases. V lost 6 bases to trimming and J lost 0 bases, with 11 bases between them. Germline lookup yields CDR1 KGHSH and CDR2 LQKENI. The CDR3 loop spans 14 amino acids. This chain's CDR3 is CASSVRGYQETQYF. CDR3 DNA sequence: TGTGCCAGCTCTGTGAGGGGATACCAAGAGACCCAGTACTTC. Combining the CDR3 with reference TRBV18 and TRBJ2-5 gives the whole variable domain NAGVMQNPRHLVRRRGQEARLRCSPMKGHSHVYWYRQLPEEGLKFMVYLQKENIIDESGMPKERFSAEFPKEGPSILRIQQVVRGDSAAYFCASSVRGYQETQYFGPGTRLLVL.

This chain links TRBV4-3 with TRBJ1-6; D not resolved. The germline gives CDR1 LGHNA, CDR2 YSLEER. The CDR3 totals 14 residues. Trimming removed 0 bases from V and 9 bases from J, with 9 bases in between. Here the CDR3 DNA reads TGCGCCAGCAGCCAAGATAGTGGCGGTTCACCCCTCCACTTT. It yields the protein CASSQDSGGSPLHF.

The chain recombines TRBV19 with TRBJ1-2; TRBD1 is a possible D gene (6 bases). Trimming pared 2 bases from V and 9 bases from J, leaving 22 bases between. Germline assignment: CDR1 LNHDA and CDR2 SQIVND (reference sequence). The CDR3 runs 16 residues. Here the CDR3 DNA reads TGTGCCAGTAGTATAAAAGGGAGTTCGGGGGCGCGTCGCTACACCTTC. It translates to CASSIKGSSGARRYTF.

This chain connects TRBV2 to TRBJ2-3; TRBD1 matches 8 bases. The germline V gene encodes CDR1 SNHLY and CDR2 FYNNEI. This CDR3 comprises 15 residues. V gave up 5 bases and J gave up 2 bases; unmatched junction bases: 6. The CDR3 loop reads CASSRQGFLTDTQYF. The CDR3 region has the DNA TGTGCCAGCAGTCGACAGGGGTTTCTCACAGATACGCAGTATTTT.

This clone has only one observation. The chain is built from TRBV19 and TRBJ2-5; 7 bases line up with TRBD2. The junction had 2 bases not matched to a gene; V was cut back by 3 bases and J by 4 bases. From germline, CDR1 is LNHDA and CDR2 SQIVND (reference sequence). CDR3 length: 13 amino acids. The CDR3 nucleotides are TGTGCCAGTAGTATTGGGGGGGTAGAGACCCAGTACTTC. This translates into CASSIGGVETQYF.

V gene TRBV14 combines with J gene TRBJ2-2; the D call may be TRBD1 or TRBD2 (6 bases each). The V and J ends lost 5 bases and 6 bases respectively, with 19 bases between them. Looked up from germline, CDR1 is SGHDN and CDR2 is FVKESK. CDR3 length: 16 residues. CDR3 loop: CASSAGHAWEAGELFF. The CDR3 DNA reads as TGTGCCAGCAGCGCGGGACACGCATGGGAGGCCGGGGAGCTGTTTTTT.

The chain combines TRBV7-2 with TRBJ2-7; no clear D. Looked up from germline, CDR1 is SGHTA and CDR2 is FQGNSA. V was clipped by 5 bases and J by 7 bases, with 21 bases between them. The CDR3 loop spans 15 amino acids. The CDR3 region is CASSRTGPGSREQYF. DNA for the CDR3: TGTGCCAGCAGCCGGACCGGGCCAGGATCGAGGGAGCAGTACTTC.

This chain joins TRBV6-4 and TRBJ2-4; D assignment may be TRBD1 or TRBD2 (5 bases each). Germline lookup yields CDR1 MRHNA and CDR2 SNTAGT. Trimming removed 0 bases at V and 14 bases at J, with 14 bases between. The CDR3 has 13 amino acids. CDR3 in DNA: TGTGCCAGCAGTGACTCGATCTGGGGACCAAAGTACTTC. It translates to CASSDSIWGPKYF.

The CDR3 protein is CASSQTGLVRNIQYF. CDR3 in DNA: TGTGCCAGCAGCCAAACAGGACTCGTTCGAAACATTCAGTACTTC. This chain links TRBV14 with TRBJ2-4, with D perhaps given as TRBD1 or TRBD2 (5 bases each). This CDR3 contains 15 residues. The germline CDR1 and CDR2 sequences are SGHDN and FVKESK. V was shortened by 2 bases and J by 6 bases, with 14 bases between the two germline ends.

The chain has TRBV9 and TRBJ1-1, with TRBD1 as a possible D gene (5 bases). V was clipped by 3 bases and J by 5 bases, with 14 bases between them. Germline V gene lookup returns CDR1 SGDLS and CDR2 YYNGEE. This CDR3 has 14 amino acids. CDR3 sequence: CASSASERGTEAFF. DNA for the CDR3: TGTGCCAGCAGCGCCAGTGAGAGGGGAACTGAAGCTTTCTTT.

This clone showed up just once. The CDR3 protein is CASSVRGIPYEQYF. CDR3 sequence (DNA): TGTGCCAGCAGCGTCAGGGGAATCCCCTACGAGCAGTACTTC. V and J are TRBV5-6 and TRBJ2-7, with D possibly TRBD1 on 6 matching bases. Germline CDR1 reads SGHDT; CDR2 reads YYEEEE. V lost 4 bases, J lost 2 bases, and 13 bases lay in between. There are 14 residues in the CDR3.

This rearrangement joins TRBV5-1 to TRBJ2-4; the D call may be TRBD1 or TRBD2 (5 bases each). CDR1 SGHRS and CDR2 YFSETQ come from the germline V gene. Between the trimmed V and J ends, which lost 1 base and 8 bases, there was a span of 13 bases. This CDR3 has 14 amino acids. The CDR3 nucleotides are TGCGCCAGCAGCTTGTCGGCAGGGCGGGACATTCAGTACTTC. Translated, it gives CASSLSAGRDIQYF.

The V call is TRBV6-1, the J call TRBJ2-1, with D possibly being TRBD1 (6 bases). Trimming took 4 bases from V and 6 from J, leaving 10 bases between them. Germline V CDR1 and CDR2: MNHNS, SASEGT. CDR3 length: 13 residues. DNA for the CDR3: TGTGCCAGCAGTGCCAGGGGTCTCAATGAGCAGTTCTTC. Amino acid sequence: CASSARGLNEQFF.

This clone was observed a single time. An end of the junction does not agree with germline; a read error may underlie this. The rearrangement uses TRBV5-1 and TRBJ1-1, with 10 bases fitting TRBD1. The length of the CDR3 is 15 residues. Germline V lookup: CDR1 SGHRS, CDR2 YFSETQ. Here the CDR3 DNA reads TGCGCCAGCAGCGGCCGACAGGGGGCGGGCACTGGAGCTTTCTTT. It codes for CASSGRQGAGTGAFF.

V is TRBV18 and J is TRBJ1-2; TRBD1 matches at 7 bases. Germline V gene sequence: CDR1 KGHSH, CDR2 LQKENI. V lost 5 bases and J lost 3; bases outside the gene matches: 3. CDR3 length: 13 residues. CDR3 in amino acids: CASSTGVDYGYTF. The CDR3 DNA is TGTGCCAGCTCAACAGGGGTGGACTATGGCTACACCTTC.

The genes are TRBV5-1 and TRBJ2-1, with D perhaps matching TRBD2 (6 bases). V was cut by 2 bases and J by 7 bases, with 13 bases left in between. The CDR3 covers 14 residues. Germline CDR1 reads SGHRS; CDR2 reads YFSETQ. This CDR3 is CASSLPGLRNEQFF. CDR3 nucleotides: TGCGCCAGCAGCTTACCGGGACTTAGAAATGAGCAGTTCTTC.

This chain uses TRBV9 with TRBJ2-3, with TRBD2 identical over 9 bases. Trimming cost V 0 bases and J 4 bases; bases outside gene matches: 6. This CDR3 has 16 residues. From germline, CDR1 is SGDLS and CDR2 YYNGEE. CDR3 in amino acids: CASSVGGSGGSDTQYF. Here the CDR3 DNA reads TGTGCCAGCAGCGTAGGGGGTAGCGGGGGTTCAGATACGCAGTATTTT.

This clone occurred a few times. Other DNA sequences in the sample encode the same CDR3. The chain has TRBV9 and TRBJ2-7; 7 bases match TRBD2. From germline, CDR1 is SGDLS and CDR2 YYNGEE. The length of the CDR3 is 15 residues. J gave up 0 bases and V 0 bases, and 3 bases lay outside the gene matches. CDR3 bases: TGTGCCAGCAGCGTAGCGGGGGGTAGCTCCTACGAGCAGTACTTC. Protein product: CASSVAGGSSYEQYF.

V usage is TRBV28 and J usage is TRBJ1-1, with 10 bases aligning to TRBD1. From germline, CDR1 is MDHEN and CDR2 SYDVKM. The trim removed 4 bases at V and 3 bases at J, leaving 5 bases unmatched. The CDR3 is 15 amino acids. The CDR3 is CASSSAGTGDTEAFF. The CDR3 nucleotides read TGTGCCAGCAGTTCGGCCGGGACAGGGGACACTGAAGCTTTCTTT. Combining the CDR3 with reference TRBV28 and TRBJ1-1 gives the whole variable domain DVKVTQSSRYLVKRTGEKVFLECVQDMDHENMFWYRQDPGLGLRLIYFSYDVKMKEKGDIPEGYSVSREKKERFSLILESASTNQTSMYLCASSSAGTGDTEAFFGQGTRLTVV.

The rearrangement uses TRBV6-4 and TRBJ2-3; D remains ambiguous. This CDR3 is 10 amino acids long. V was shortened by 10 bases and J by 5 bases, with 7 bases between the two germline ends. The germline V gene has CDR1 MRHNA and CDR2 SNTAGT. This CDR3 reads CANPLDTQYF. DNA of the CDR3: TGTGCCAACCCACTAGATACGCAGTATTTT.

The gene calls are TRBV23-1 and TRBJ1-5; 7 nucleotides match TRBD1. TRBV23-1 belongs to the ORF category, with a function that is uncertain. V was pared by 6 bases and J by 5 bases, with 13 bases of the junction left unmatched. The CDR3 covers 16 residues. The DNA for the CDR3 is TGCGCCAGCAGGCGGCGCCGGGACAGAGGAGATCAGCCCCAGCATTTT. It yields the protein CASRRRRDRGDQPQHF.

The sample holds one count of this clone. This chain connects TRBV6-5 to TRBJ2-7; perhaps TRBD2 as D (7 bases). Between the trimmed V and J ends, which lost 8 bases and 3 bases, there was a span of 14 bases. Germline assignment: CDR1 MNHEY and CDR2 SVGAGI. The CDR3 totals 13 residues. In DNA, the CDR3 is TGTGCCAGCCAAGGGGGGGCCGACTACGAGCAGTACTTC. This codes for CASQGGADYEQYF.

The chain recombines TRBV19 with TRBJ2-2; D call uncertain. V dropped 3 bases and J dropped 6 bases, with 17 bases sitting between them. The germline V gene encodes CDR1 LNHDA and CDR2 SQIVND (reference sequence). The length of the CDR3 is 16 residues. The CDR3 reads CASSIGVLNRPGELFF. The CDR3 DNA reads TGTGCCAGTAGTATTGGAGTTTTAAACCGGCCCGGGGAGCTGTTTTTT.